One sample yielded the 10 T cell receptor beta chains listed below, sequenced in a study of T-cell memory formation after mild COVID-19. TCRdb reanalysed the 5' RACE reads using MiXCR and keeps one entry per CDR3 protein. This table holds under 400,000 distinct CDR3 sequences, over 25% found once. Sequencing was done on a sample of PBMCs or a T cell subset sorted from them (not recorded which). These receptors were obtained from an adult woman who had mild COVID-19 (a few samples of this study predate the infection). Cell type and time point are not known.

The V gene is TRBV20-1, the J gene TRBJ2-3, with 11 nucleotides matching TRBD2. Germline CDR1 DFQATT, CDR2 SNEGSKA (reference sequence). The CDR3 has 14 amino acids. J was trimmed by 2 bases and V by 6 bases; bases with no gene match: 4. The DNA for the CDR3 is TGCAGTGCGACTAGCGGGGACTACACAGATACGCAGTATTTT. Translated, it gives CSATSGDYTDTQYF.

A remark on this clonotype: Relative to the germline gene, one junction end is altered; a read error may explain this. This chain uses TRBV7-9 with TRBJ2-5; TRBD2 matches at 11 bases. In germline, CDR1 is SEHNR, CDR2 FQNEAQ (reference sequence). The CDR3 extends over 17 amino acids. The CDR3 DNA reads TGTGCCAGCAGATTAGCGGGAGGGTACACCGGACAAGAGACCCAGTACTTC. Amino acid sequence: CASRLAGGYTGQETQYF.

The chain recombines TRBV10-3 with TRBJ2-7; D call uncertain. The length of the CDR3 is 13 residues. V was pared by 6 bases and J by 0 bases, with 9 bases between. The germline gives CDR1 ENHRY, CDR2 SYGVKD. Here the CDR3 reads CAISGNRSYEQYF. The CDR3 DNA reads as TGTGCCATCAGCGGAAATCGCTCCTACGAGCAGTACTTC.

The V call is TRBV7-9, the J call TRBJ2-3; 7 nucleotides agree with TRBD1. J gave up 5 bases and V 4 bases, and 6 bases lay outside the gene matches. CDR1 and CDR2 from the germline V gene are SEHNR and FQNEAQ (reference sequence). This CDR3 has 14 amino acids. CDR3 protein: CASSSTGVRDTQYF. In nucleotides, the CDR3 is TGTGCCAGCAGCTCCACAGGGGTAAGAGATACGCAGTATTTT.

This clonotype has a handful of counts. The rearrangement links TRBV10-3 to TRBJ2-2; 10 nucleotides agree with TRBD1. The CDR3 has 15 residues. V shed 5 bases, J shed 6 bases, and the junction held 6 bases outside the gene matches. Germline CDR1 reads ENHRY; CDR2 reads SYGVKD. The CDR3 protein is CAISRTGGTAGELFF. CDR3 nucleotides: TGTGCCATCAGTCGGACAGGGGGTACAGCCGGGGAGCTGTTTTTT.

This clonotype was observed a few times. The CDR3 DNA follows: TGCAGTTGGAACTATGGCTACACCTTC. Translating gives CSWNYGYTF. The chain joins TRBV20-1 to TRBJ1-2; no reliable D call. CDR1 and CDR2 from the germline V gene are DFQATT and SNEGSKA (reference sequence). The CDR3 length is 9 residues. V lost 8 bases and J lost 2, with 3 bases in between.

This clonotype was counted a few times. The chain recombines TRBV4-1 with TRBJ2-5; TRBD1 aligns across 7 bases. This CDR3 spans 16 amino acids. Germline V gene sequence: CDR1 MGHRA, CDR2 YSYEKL. Trimming removed 2 bases from V and 5 bases from J; junction bases left unmatched: 11. The CDR3 DNA reads as TGCGCCAGCAGCCAAAGGGAACAGGGGTCGGAGGAGACCCAGTACTTC. Translating it yields CASSQREQGSEETQYF.

The V gene is TRBV5-1, the J gene TRBJ2-7; D perhaps matches TRBD2 (5 bases). The germline V and J ends were trimmed by 0 bases and 2 bases, with 9 bases remaining between them. Germline V gives CDR1 SGHRS, CDR2 YFSETQ. There are 14 residues in the CDR3. The CDR3 sequence is CASSLGGQAYEQYF. CDR3 nucleotides: TGCGCCAGCAGCTTGGGCGGGCAGGCCTACGAGCAGTACTTC.

This clonotype was picked up a small number of times. The gene calls are TRBV3-1 and TRBJ2-1; tentatively, D is TRBD2 (5 bases). V gave up 6 bases and J gave up 3 bases, with 12 bases separating them. Germline loops: CDR1 LGHDT, CDR2 YNNKEL (reference sequence). This CDR3 comprises 14 residues. The CDR3, as DNA: TGTGCCAGCAGTTCTAGCCCGAACTACAATGAGCAGTTCTTC. Residues: CASSSSPNYNEQFF.

This rearrangement joins TRBV20-1 to TRBJ1-5; D unresolved. Per germline, CDR1 DFQATT and CDR2 SNEGSKA (reference sequence). Trimming took off 4 bases at V and 4 bases at J, with 11 bases between the two ends. This CDR3 is 13 amino acids long. CDR3 loop: CSANVDPNQPQHF. The CDR3 DNA reads as TGCAGTGCTAACGTAGACCCAAATCAGCCCCAGCATTTT.